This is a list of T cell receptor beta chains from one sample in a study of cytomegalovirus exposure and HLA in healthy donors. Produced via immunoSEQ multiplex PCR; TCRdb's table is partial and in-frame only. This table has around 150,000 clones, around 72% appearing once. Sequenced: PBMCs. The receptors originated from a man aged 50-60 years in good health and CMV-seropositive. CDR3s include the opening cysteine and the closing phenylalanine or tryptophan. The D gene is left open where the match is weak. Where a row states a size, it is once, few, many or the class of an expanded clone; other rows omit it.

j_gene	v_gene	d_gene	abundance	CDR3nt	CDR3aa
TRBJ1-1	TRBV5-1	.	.	TGCGCCAGCAGCTTGTCCGGACAGCCCCGTGAAGCTTTCTTT	CASSLSGQPREAFF
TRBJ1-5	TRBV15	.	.	TGTGCCACCAGCAGGGGAGGGGTTTCCCAGCATTTT	CATSRGGVSQHF
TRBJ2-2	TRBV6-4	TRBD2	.	TGTGCCAGCAAGACTAGCCTTAACACCGGGGAGCTGTTTTTT	CASKTSLNTGELFF
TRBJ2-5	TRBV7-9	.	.	TGTGCCAGCAGCTTAGACCGGGTTGGAGAGACCCAGTACTTC	CASSLDRVGETQYF
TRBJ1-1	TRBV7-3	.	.	TGTGCCAGCAGCTTAAACAGGGACCTAAACACTGAAGCTTTCTTT	CASSLNRDLNTEAFF
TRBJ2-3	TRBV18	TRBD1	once	TGTGCCAGCTCATCATCCATACAGGGGACCACAGATACGCAGTATTTT	CASSSSIQGTTDTQYF
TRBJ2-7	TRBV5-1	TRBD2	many	TGCGCCAGCAGCTTGGTTCCTACTAGCGGGAGCTACGAGCAGTACTTC	CASSLVPTSGSYEQYF
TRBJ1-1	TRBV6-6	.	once	TGTGCCAGCAGTTCAGGGCTTTCTCAAGCTTTCTTT	CASSSGLSQAFF
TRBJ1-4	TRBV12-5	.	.	TGTGCTAGTGGCTCCGGACAGCCCGGGTTAAATGAAAAACTGTTTTTT	CASGSGQPGLNEKLFF
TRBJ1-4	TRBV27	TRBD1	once	TGTGCCAGCAGTTTAAGCCCAAACAGACAGGGCTTTGTGGAAAAACTGTTTTTT	CASSLSPNRQGFVEKLFF
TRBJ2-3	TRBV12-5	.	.	TGTGCTAGTGGTTTCGGGGTTGGCACAGATACGCAGTATTTT	CASGFGVGTDTQYF
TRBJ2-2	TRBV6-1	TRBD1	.	TGTGCCAGCAGTGCCATCGGACAGGGGTTCCCCGGGGAGCTGTTTTTT	CASSAIGQGFPGELFF
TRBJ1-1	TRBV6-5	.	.	TGTGCCAGCAGTTACTCGAACAGGATCTTGAACACTGAAGCTTTCTTT	CASSYSNRILNTEAFF
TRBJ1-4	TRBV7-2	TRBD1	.	TGTGCCAGCAGCTTAATTGCGGGACAGGGGAGGGAAAAACTGTTTTTT	CASSLIAGQGREKLFF
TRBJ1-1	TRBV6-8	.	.	TGTGCCAGCAGTTACGAACAGGAGAACACTGAAGCTTTCTTT	CASSYEQENTEAFF
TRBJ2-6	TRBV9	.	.	TGTGCCAGCTCTTTTACATCCCAGATCGACTCTGGGGCCAACGTCCTGACTTTC	CASSFTSQIDSGANVLTF
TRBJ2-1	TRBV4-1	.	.	TGCGCCACCTTACTCGGGGATACTGGCAATGAGCAGTTCTTC	CATLLGDTGNEQFF
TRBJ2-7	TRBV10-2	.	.	TGCGCCAGCAGCCCCTTGAGGTTCGAGCAGTACTTC	CASSPLRFEQYF
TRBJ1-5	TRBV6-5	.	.	TGTGCCAGCAGTCGCCGCCCAGGGGAACCTCAGCCCCAGCATTTT	CASSRRPGEPQPQHF
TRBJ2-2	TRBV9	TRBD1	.	TGTGCCAGCAGCCCTCGGACAGGAACCAACACCGGGGAGCTGTTTTTT	CASSPRTGTNTGELFF
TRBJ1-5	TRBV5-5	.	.	TGTGCCAGCAGCCGGGACACCTTATCCAATCAGCCCCAGCATTTT	CASSRDTLSNQPQHF
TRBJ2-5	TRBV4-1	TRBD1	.	TGCGCCAGCAGCCGGGACAGGGTGGGAGAGACCCAGTACTTC	CASSRDRVGETQYF
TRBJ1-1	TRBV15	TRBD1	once	TGTGCCACCAGCAGGATGTACAGGGGGCAGACTGAAGCTTTCTTT	CATSRMYRGQTEAFF
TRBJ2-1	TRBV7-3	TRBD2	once	TGTGCCAGCAGCTGGGTAGCGGGAGGGGGGTACAATGAGCAGTTCTTC	CASSWVAGGGYNEQFF
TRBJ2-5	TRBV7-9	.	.	TGTGCCAGCAGCCGAGCACTATATCGGGAGACCCAGTACTTC	CASSRALYRETQYF
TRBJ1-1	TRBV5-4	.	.	TGTGCCAGCAGCTTGGGAGGTGAGAACACTGAAGCTTTCTTT	CASSLGGENTEAFF
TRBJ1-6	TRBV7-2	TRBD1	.	TGTGCCAGCAGCTTACGACAGGGTAATAATTCACCCCTCCACTTT	CASSLRQGNNSPLHF
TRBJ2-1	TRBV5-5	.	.	TGTGCCAGCAGCTTAAGACAGAGATCCTACAATGAGCAGTTCTTC	CASSLRQRSYNEQFF
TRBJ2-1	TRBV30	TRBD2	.	TGTGCCTGGAGAATTCTAGCGGGAGGGAAGATAGCATCCTACAATGAGCAGTTCTTC	CAWRILAGGKIASYNEQFF
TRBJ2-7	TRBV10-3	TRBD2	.	TGTGCCATCAGTGAGCGTGTGGGAGGGCCTAAGATAGGTGAGCAGTACTTC	CAISERVGGPKIGEQYF
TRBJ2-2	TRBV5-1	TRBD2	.	TGCGCCAGCAAGCGGGACCCGGGGACCGGGGAGCTGTTTTTT	CASKRDPGTGELFF
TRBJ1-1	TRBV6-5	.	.	TGTGCCAGCAGTACCTCAATAAGGGGAGAAGCTTTCTTT	CASSTSIRGEAFF
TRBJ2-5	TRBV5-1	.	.	TGCGCCAGCAGCGGGTATTACGGGGGAAAAGAGACCCAGTACTTC	CASSGYYGGKETQYF
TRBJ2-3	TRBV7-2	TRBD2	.	TGTGCCAGCACCCAGTCGGGGGGACGGAATACGCAGTATTTT	CASTQSGGRNTQYF
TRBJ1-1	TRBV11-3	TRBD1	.	TGTGCCAGCAGCCCTGGACAGGGCAGAGGAACTGAAGCTTTCTTT	CASSPGQGRGTEAFF
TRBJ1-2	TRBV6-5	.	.	TGTGCCAGCAGGACTTTGACAGTCCGTAATGGCTACACCTTC	CASRTLTVRNGYTF
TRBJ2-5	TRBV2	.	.	TGTGCCACCTGGAGGTCGGGAGTCGGTGAGACCCAGTACTTC	CATWRSGVGETQYF
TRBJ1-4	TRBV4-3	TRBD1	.	TGCGCCAGCAGCCATGGACAGGGGGCGTTACATGAAAAACTGTTTTTT	CASSHGQGALHEKLFF
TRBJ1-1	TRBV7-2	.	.	TGTGCCAGCTCAGCTTATTTGGGGGGAGCTTTCTTT	CASSAYLGGAFF
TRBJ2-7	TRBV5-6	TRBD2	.	TGTGCCAGCAGCTTGTTGAGCGGGGGCCCGGTGGAGCAGTACTTC	CASSLLSGGPVEQYF
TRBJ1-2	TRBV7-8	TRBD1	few	TGTGCCAGCAGCTCATTCTTCCCCGGGACAGAAATGCCCTATGGCTACACCTTC	CASSSFFPGTEMPYGYTF
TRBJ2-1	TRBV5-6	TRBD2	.	TGTGCCAGCAGCTTTGGGAGGGGAGGTCCGGGCAATGAGCAGTTCTTC	CASSFGRGGPGNEQFF
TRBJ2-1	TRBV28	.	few	TGTGCCAGCAGTTTAAAAAAGCTGAGCTCCTACAATGAGCAGTTCTTC	CASSLKKLSSYNEQFF
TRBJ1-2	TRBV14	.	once	TGTGCCAGCAGCCCGACACGGCACTATGGCTACACCTTC	CASSPTRHYGYTF
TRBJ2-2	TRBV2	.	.	TGTGCCAGCAGGGCGGGACAGACGAACACCGGGGAGCTGTTTTTT	CASRAGQTNTGELFF
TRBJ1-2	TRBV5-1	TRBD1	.	TGCGCCAGCAGCTTGCGTCCGGGACAGGGAGGAGGCTACACCTTC	CASSLRPGQGGGYTF
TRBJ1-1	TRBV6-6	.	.	TGTGCCAGCAGTAACACAGGGAACACTGAAGCTTTCTTT	CASSNTGNTEAFF
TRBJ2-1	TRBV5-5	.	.	TGTGCCAGCAGCTTGGAGGCAGGGTTCGATGAGCAGTTCTTC	CASSLEAGFDEQFF
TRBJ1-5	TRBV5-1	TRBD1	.	TGCGCCAGCAGCGAAAATCAGGGGGGACAGCCCCAGCATTTT	CASSENQGGQPQHF
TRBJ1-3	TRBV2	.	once	TGTGCCAGCAGTGGCCTCAGGGGTCTCTCTGGAAACACCATATATTTT	CASSGLRGLSGNTIYF
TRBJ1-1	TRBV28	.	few	TGTGCCAGCAGTCTACAGGTACATGAAGCTTTCTTT	CASSLQVHEAFF
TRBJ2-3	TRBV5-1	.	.	TGCGCCAGCGCGAAGGGGGCGGGAGGAGGCACAGATACGCAGTATTTT	CASAKGAGGGTDTQYF
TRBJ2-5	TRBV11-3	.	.	TGTGCCAGCACCTTTAACCAAGAGACCCAGTACTTC	CASTFNQETQYF
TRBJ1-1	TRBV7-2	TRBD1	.	TGTGCCAGCAGCTTAACAGGGGGCAGCTTAGGAGCTTTCTTT	CASSLTGGSLGAFF
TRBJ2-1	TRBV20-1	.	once	TGCAGTGCTAGCGGGTTGAATGAGCAGTTCTTC	CSASGLNEQFF
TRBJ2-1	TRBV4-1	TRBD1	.	TGCGCCAGCAGCCAAGGTCGGACAGGCCAAACGCAGTTCTTC	CASSQGRTGQTQFF
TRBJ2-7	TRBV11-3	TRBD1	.	TGTGCCAGCAGCCCCGGACAGGGGATCGAGCAGTACTTC	CASSPGQGIEQYF
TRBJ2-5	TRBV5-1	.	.	TGCGCCAGCAGCTTGGCCGGGGGCCAAGAGACCCAGTACTTC	CASSLAGGQETQYF
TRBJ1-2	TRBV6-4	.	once	TGTGCCAGCAGTGACCCGATCGGAGGGGTAGGCTACACCTTC	CASSDPIGGVGYTF
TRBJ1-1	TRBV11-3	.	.	TGTGCCAGCAGCCCTCGCTTGACAGTGAACACTGAAGCTTTCTTT	CASSPRLTVNTEAFF